This passage covers 2 T cell receptor beta chains from one sample sequenced in a study of T cells in Graves' hyperthyroidism and ophthalmopathy (dated by TCRdb to the late 2010s). Library generation was performed with multiplex PCR. The run used an Illumina HiSeq 2000. The TCR beta CDR3 regions were amplified from RNA transcripts. The first round of RT-PCR for the TCR CDR3 was performed with the HTBI primer set and the Qiagen OneStep RT-PCR kit. TCRdb reprocessing: public reads trimmed at Q25 with fastp, clones called with MiXCR, in-frame beta chains kept. All rows with the same CDR3 protein become a single entry with the most common DNA and genes. This sample is represented by 500,000 to 750,000 distinct CDR3 sequences; approximately 15% of them were singletons. The top ten constitute roughly 6.6% of the sample. Sequencing was done on a sample of blood. The receptors originated from a woman aged 30 to 39 with Graves' hyperthyroidism.

This clonotype was seen a handful of times. DNA for the CDR3: TGTGCCAGCAATCTACAGGAAGGTGGCACTGAAGCTTTCTTT. Translating it yields CASNLQEGGTEAFF. V and J are TRBV6-1 and TRBJ1-1; D may be TRBD1 (5 bases). The V gene's germline CDR1 is MNHNS and CDR2 SASEGT. V was trimmed by 7 bases and J by 4 bases, leaving 16 bases between them. The CDR3 covers 14 residues.

CDR3 protein: CASSPSGQGHQPQHF. The CDR3 nucleotides are TGTGCCAGCAGTCCGTCCGGACAGGGGCATCAGCCCCAGCATTTT. The chain uses TRBV6-2 or TRBV6-3 and TRBJ1-5, with 9 bases matching TRBD1. Germline CDR1 MNHEY, CDR2 SVGEGT. CDR3 size: 15 residues. J lost 5 bases, V lost 5 bases, and 7 bases had no gene match.